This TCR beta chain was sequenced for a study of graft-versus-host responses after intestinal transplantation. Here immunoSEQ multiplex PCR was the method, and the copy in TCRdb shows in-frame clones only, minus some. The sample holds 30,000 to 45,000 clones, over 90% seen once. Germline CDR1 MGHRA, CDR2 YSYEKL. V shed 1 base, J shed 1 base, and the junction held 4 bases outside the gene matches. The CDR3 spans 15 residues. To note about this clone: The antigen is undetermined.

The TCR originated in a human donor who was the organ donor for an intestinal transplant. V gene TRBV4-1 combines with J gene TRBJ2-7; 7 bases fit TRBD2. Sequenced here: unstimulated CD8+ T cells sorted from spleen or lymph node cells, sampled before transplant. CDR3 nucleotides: TGCGCCAGCAGCCAAGTGCTAGCGGATTCCTACGAGCAGTACTTC. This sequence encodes CASSQVLADSYEQYF.